The 32 T cell receptor beta chains below all came from one sample that was sequenced in a study of T cells in Graves' hyperthyroidism and ophthalmopathy. Amplified regions were TCR beta CDR3 sequences from RNA transcripts. The study used the HTBI primer set for a first-round RT-PCR of the TCR CDR3. TCRdb fed the multiplex PCR reads into MiXCR, producing one record per CDR3 protein. The profile shows a few hundred thousand distinct CDR3 sequences, over 35% of them singletons. Material for sequencing was peripheral blood or thyroid tissue (not recorded which). The receptors were gathered from an adult woman with Graves' disease, either hyperthyroidism or ophthalmopathy (not recorded which).

The chain uses TRBV29-1 and TRBJ2-7, with 7 positions matching TRBD1. Germline V CDR1 and CDR2: SQVTM, ANQGSEA. There are 13 residues in the CDR3. Trimming cost V 6 bases and J 2 bases; bases outside gene matches: 7. The CDR3 is CSVGTAGTYEQYF. The DNA of the CDR3 is TGCAGCGTGGGGACAGCCGGGACCTACGAGCAGTACTTC.

The V call is TRBV13, the J call TRBJ1-3; D is undetermined. CDR1 is PRHDT, CDR2 FYEKMQ, per germline (reference sequence). V dropped 0 bases and J dropped 4 bases, with 10 bases sitting between them. This CDR3 has 15 amino acids. CDR3 in amino acids: CASSLGLFYGNTIYF. The DNA for the CDR3 is TGTGCCAGCAGCTTAGGGCTTTTCTACGGAAACACCATATATTTT.

This clonotype was observed many times. V is TRBV6-1 and J is TRBJ1-6, with 7 nucleotides matching TRBD1. The V segment lost 8 bases and the J segment 7 bases; nucleotides outside the gene matches: 17. Germline CDR1 and CDR2: MNHNS and SASEGT. The CDR3 contains 17 residues. The CDR3 spells CASRRTSGDRDNSPLHF. The CDR3 nucleotides are TGTGCCAGCCGACGGACCAGTGGAGACAGGGACAATTCACCCCTCCACTTT.

On this clonotype itself: A much bigger clone sits one base away, suggesting this may be a read error. The J gene is TRBJ1-1, the V gene TRBV7-9; D gene uncertain. Germline CDR1 reads SEHNR; CDR2 reads FQNEAQ (reference sequence). The CDR3 length is 15 residues. CDR3 loop: CASSQTPPANTEAFF. The DNA of the CDR3 is TGCGCCAGCAGCCAGACTCCACCCGCGAACACTGAAGCTTTCTTT.

This clonotype was observed at least ten times. This chain uses TRBV7-2 with TRBJ1-4, with D maybe TRBD1 (5 bases). The germline CDR1 and CDR2 sequences are SGHTA and FQGNSA. V was shortened by 4 bases and J by 3 bases, with 6 bases between the two germline ends. This CDR3 is 13 amino acids long. CDR3 sequence: CASSWGSNEKLFF. CDR3 in DNA: TGTGCCAGCAGCTGGGGGTCTAATGAAAAACTGTTTTTT.

V and J are TRBV20-1 and TRBJ1-3, with no clear D. This CDR3 contains 15 residues. V was cut by 0 bases and J by 0 bases, with 9 bases left in between. Germline lookup yields CDR1 DFQATT and CDR2 SNEGSKA (reference sequence). The CDR3, as DNA: TGCAGTGCTAGAGATCCACAGATCTCTGGAAACACCATATATTTT. This encodes CSARDPQISGNTIYF.

This clonotype was picked up many times. The chain recombines TRBV7-2 with TRBJ2-5; 7 bases fit TRBD2. V dropped 3 bases and J dropped 1; count of bases not matched to a gene: 5. CDR1 is SGHTA, CDR2 FQGNSA, per germline. This CDR3 is built from 15 residues. In nucleotides, the CDR3 is TGTGCCAGCAGCTTCGGCAGCGGGGCCCAAGAGACCCAGTACTTC. It codes for CASSFGSGAQETQYF.

The V call is TRBV7-8, the J call TRBJ1-2; 7 bases line up with TRBD1. The junction had 9 bases not matched to a gene; V was cut back by 7 bases and J by 7 bases. This CDR3 has 13 amino acids. In germline, CDR1 is SGHVS, CDR2 FQNEAQ. DNA of the CDR3: TGTGCCAGCAAACACAGGGGACGAGGTGGCTACACCTTC. Translating it yields CASKHRGRGGYTF.

The chain combines TRBV9 with TRBJ2-7; the match to TRBD1 covers 8 bases. Germline assignment: CDR1 SGDLS and CDR2 YYNGEE. The CDR3 consists of 15 residues. Trimming at V came to 3 bases and at J to 7 bases, leaving 12 bases not matched to a gene. The CDR3 protein is CASSAQTGTGGEQYF. CDR3 nucleotide sequence: TGTGCCAGCAGCGCCCAGACGGGGACAGGAGGAGAGCAGTACTTC.

The rearrangement uses TRBV24-1 and TRBJ1-5; D call uncertain. This CDR3 has 12 residues. V was cut by 4 bases and J by 5 bases, with 5 bases left in between. CDR1 is KGHDR and CDR2 is SFDVKD in the germline V gene. The CDR3 sequence is CATSDSDQPQHF. The CDR3 coding sequence is TGTGCCACCAGTGACTCAGATCAGCCCCAGCATTTT.

The chain combines TRBV7-9 with TRBJ2-5; TRBD2 agrees at 12 bases. The CDR3 has 15 residues. The germline CDR1 and CDR2 sequences are SEHNR and FQNEAQ (reference sequence). The J segment lost 3 bases and the V segment lost 5 bases, leaving 4 bases of the junction unmatched. The CDR3 reads CASSPTSGSEETQYF. Written as DNA, the CDR3 is TGTGCCAGCAGCCCGACTAGCGGGAGCGAAGAGACCCAGTACTTC.

The genes are TRBV10-3 and TRBJ1-2; D unresolved. The germline CDR1 and CDR2 sequences are ENHRY and SYGVKD. Trimming removed 0 bases at V and 0 bases at J, with 14 bases between. This CDR3 has 17 amino acids. The CDR3 reads CAISESLGAAANYGYTF. Here the CDR3 DNA reads TGTGCCATCAGTGAGTCTCTGGGAGCAGCAGCTAACTATGGCTACACCTTC.

This clonotype was recorded many times. The V and J genes are TRBV20-1 and TRBJ1-2, with 9 bases identical to TRBD1. The CDR3 contains 13 residues. Germline V gene sequence: CDR1 DFQATT, CDR2 SNEGSKA (reference sequence). CDR3 residues: CRAWDRANYGYTF. DNA of the CDR3: TGCAGGGCCTGGGACAGGGCTAACTATGGCTACACCTTC.

The sample holds one count of this clonotype. The chain links TRBV20-1 to TRBJ1-4; 12 nucleotides match TRBD1. Unmatched junction bases numbered 9, after V lost 3 bases and J lost 7 bases. The CDR3 runs to 16 residues. Germline V gene lookup returns CDR1 DFQATT and CDR2 SNEGSKA (reference sequence). The CDR3 sequence: CSASRDRGRGFEKLFF. CDR3 in DNA: TGCAGTGCTAGCCGGGACAGGGGGCGCGGATTTGAAAAACTGTTTTTT.

This clonotype turned up a few times. This chain uses TRBV20-1 with TRBJ2-5, with D possibly matching TRBD1 (5 bases). Germline V lookup: CDR1 DFQATT, CDR2 SNEGSKA (reference sequence). Trimming cost V 7 bases and J 2 bases, with 8 bases left between them. CDR3 length: 11 residues. The CDR3 DNA reads TGCAGTGGACAGATACAAGAGACCCAGTACTTC. Translation gives CSGQIQETQYF.

This clonotype is a singleton in its sample. This chain links TRBV29-1 with TRBJ2-4, with D uncertain. The CDR3 has 13 amino acids. Per the germline V gene, CDR1 is SQVTM and CDR2 is ANQGSEA. The V end lost 6 bases, the J end lost 3 bases, and 12 bases lay between the germline ends. The CDR3 loop reads CSVAPTDKNIQYF. DNA of the CDR3: TGCAGCGTAGCCCCGACGGACAAAAACATTCAGTACTTC.

This clonotype was observed at least ten times. The chain couples TRBV7-2 to TRBJ2-2; 8 bases align to TRBD2. Germline V gene sequence: CDR1 SGHTA, CDR2 FQGNSA. The ends lost 3 bases at V and 6 bases at J; junction bases unmatched: 9. The CDR3 has 16 residues. The CDR3 sequence is CASSFSSGRVPGELFF. The CDR3, as DNA: TGTGCCAGCAGCTTCTCAAGCGGGAGAGTTCCCGGGGAGCTGTTTTTT.

As for this clonotype: A read error may produce the germline difference seen at one junction end. The rearrangement joins TRBV4-1 to TRBJ2-7, with TRBD2 matching over 11 bases. The CDR3 is 15 residues long. The V gene's germline CDR1 is MGHRA and CDR2 YSYEKL. CDR3 region: CAGSHAGLAAYEQYF. The DNA of the CDR3 is TGCGCCGGCAGCCATGCGGGACTAGCGGCCTACGAGCAGTACTTC.

A few counts support this clonotype. This may be a read error, as it is one base from a much larger clone. The chain links TRBV7-2 to TRBJ1-6; D not resolved. CDR1 is SGHTA and CDR2 is FQGNSA in the germline V gene. The CDR3 sequence is 14 residues long. V was trimmed by 4 bases and J by 9 bases, leaving 13 bases between them. The CDR3 DNA is TGTGCCAGCAGCTCAGTTTTCTTGCCTTCACCCCTCCACTTT. Amino acids: CASSSVFLPSPLHF.

About this clonotype itself: Here the CDR3 omits its conserved ending phenylalanine or tryptophan, so a read error is the likely source. J is TRBJ2-5 and V is TRBV5-8; a weak D match, TRBD2 (6 bases). The CDR3 is 14 residues long. CDR1 and CDR2 from the germline V gene are SGHTS and YDEGEE. CDR3 nucleotides: TGTGCTAGCAGCTTGCGGGAAGCCCAAGAGACCCAGTACCTC. Protein product: CASSLREAQETQYL.

This clonotype was seen more than once but under ten times. The chain links TRBV10-3 to TRBJ2-2; D is perhaps TRBD1 (5 bases). The germline V and J ends were trimmed by 10 bases and 1 base, with 13 bases remaining between them. This CDR3 spans 14 amino acids. Germline assignment: CDR1 ENHRY and CDR2 SYGVKD. CDR3 DNA sequence: TGTGCCAGCAGGCAGGGTGAGAACACCGGGGAGCTGTTTTTT. Translating it yields CASRQGENTGELFF.

This sequence joins TRBV15 and TRBJ2-7; D gene uncertain. CDR3 length equals 14 residues. The germline V gene has CDR1 LNHNV and CDR2 YYDKDF (reference sequence). Deletions cut 0 bases from V and 5 bases from J, with 11 bases between. The CDR3 protein is CATSRDSPVDEQYF. CDR3 in DNA: TGTGCCACCAGCAGAGATTCCCCAGTCGACGAGCAGTACTTC. The full variable domain, its missing parts supplied by reference TRBV15 and TRBJ2-7, is DAMVIQNPRYQVTQFGKPVTLSCSQTLNHNVMYWYQQKSSQAPKLLFHYYDKDFNNEADTPDNFQSRRPNTSFCFLDIRSPGLGDTAMYLCATSRDSPVDEQYFGPGTRLTVT.

At least ten counts were recorded for this clonotype. The chain recombines TRBV19 with TRBJ1-2; D call uncertain. Germline V lookup: CDR1 LNHDA, CDR2 SQIVND (reference sequence). Deletions cut 2 bases from V and 4 bases from J, with 17 bases between. The CDR3 is 16 residues long. CDR3: CASSIRTTRLLYGYTF. The DNA of the CDR3 is TGTGCCAGTAGTATACGAACGACCAGACTGCTCTATGGCTACACCTTC.

This clonotype appeared a few times. The rearrangement joins TRBV7-9 to TRBJ2-1, with 11 positions matching TRBD2. V lost 5 bases to trimming and J lost 2 bases; unmatched junction nucleotides: 2. The CDR3 runs 15 residues. CDR1 and CDR2 from the germline V gene are SEHNR and FQNEAQ (reference sequence). This CDR3 reads CASSPGLAAYNEQFF. The CDR3 DNA reads as TGTGCCAGCAGCCCGGGACTAGCGGCCTACAATGAGCAGTTCTTC. The full variable domain, rest sourced from reference TRBV7-9 and TRBJ2-1, is DTGVSQNPRHKITKRGQNVTFRCDPISEHNRLYWYRQTLGQGPEFLTYFQNEAQLEKSRLLSDRFSAERPKGSFSTLEIQRTEQGDSAMYLCASSPGLAAYNEQFFGPGTRLTVL.

V and J are TRBV20-1 and TRBJ1-1; 8 bases are a match to TRBD1. The CDR3 sequence is 12 residues long. Germline V lookup: CDR1 DFQATT, CDR2 SNEGSKA (reference sequence). The V gene end was trimmed by 8 bases and the J gene end by 6 bases; junction bases not matched to a gene: 8. The CDR3 reads CSLNRGRAEAFF. The CDR3 nucleotides read TGCAGTCTTAACAGGGGGAGGGCTGAAGCTTTCTTT.

This clonotype has more than one count but fewer than ten. The V gene is TRBV3-1, the J gene TRBJ1-6, with D tentatively TRBD1 (5 bases). The CDR3 is 12 residues long. Trimming took 8 bases from V and 16 from J, leaving 18 bases between them. Per germline, CDR1 LGHDT and CDR2 YNNKEL (reference sequence). The CDR3 is CASAFLGDPLHF. CDR3 sequence (DNA): TGTGCCAGCGCCTTCCTCGGGGACCCGCTCCACTTT. The complete variable domain, with remaining parts taken from reference TRBV3-1 and TRBJ1-6, reads DTAVSQTPKYLVTQMGNDKSIKCEQNLGHDTMYWYKQDSKKFLKIMFSYNNKELIINETVPNRFSPKSPDKAHLNLHINSLELGDSAVYFCASAFLGDPLHFGNGTRLTVT.

The DNA for the CDR3 is TGTGCCAGCAGCTCGACAGGGACAAAAGGCTACACCTTC. Translated, it gives CASSSTGTKGYTF. The chain recombines TRBV7-3 with TRBJ1-2, with 7 bases fitting TRBD1. V lost 4 bases, J lost 8 bases, and 7 bases stayed unmatched. Germline V CDR1 and CDR2: SGHTA, FQGTGA. The CDR3 covers 13 residues.

This clonotype was observed a few times. V is TRBV15 and J is TRBJ1-5; D ambiguous. The V and J ends lost 5 bases and 6 bases respectively, with 17 bases between them. Germline CDR1 reads LNHNV; CDR2 reads YYDKDF (reference sequence). The CDR3 length is 15 residues. The CDR3 here is CATSVWTTISQPQHF. The CDR3 nucleotides are TGTGCCACCAGCGTTTGGACTACGATAAGTCAGCCCCAGCATTTT.

V gene TRBV7-2 combines with J gene TRBJ2-2; D is perhaps TRBD1 (7 bases). Germline CDR1 SGHTA, CDR2 FQGNSA. This CDR3 contains 13 residues. The germline V and J ends were trimmed by 8 bases and 7 bases, with 14 bases remaining between them. CDR3 sequence reads: CASGWRGLGELFF. Written as DNA, the CDR3 is TGTGCCAGCGGCTGGAGGGGGCTCGGGGAGCTGTTTTTT.

This clonotype showed up many times. CDR3: CSALLAGGQETQYF. CDR3 DNA sequence: TGCAGTGCTCTACTAGCGGGAGGGCAAGAGACCCAGTACTTC. The rearrangement joins TRBV20-1 to TRBJ2-5, with 13 nucleotides matching TRBD2. CDR1 is DFQATT and CDR2 is SNEGSKA in the germline V gene (reference sequence). The CDR3 contains 14 residues. J lost 2 bases, V lost 5 bases, and 2 bases had no gene match.

The rearrangement uses TRBV4-1 and TRBJ1-3, with no clear D. CDR1 and CDR2 (germline): MGHRA, YSYEKL. This CDR3 has 13 residues. Deletions cut 2 bases from V and 3 bases from J, with 5 bases between. This CDR3 is CASSQLLGNTIYF. CDR3 coding DNA: TGCGCCAGCAGCCAATTGCTTGGAAACACCATATATTTT.

The V and J genes are TRBV10-2 and TRBJ2-7, with D perhaps TRBD1 or TRBD2 (5 bases each). V lost 7 bases and J 0 bases, leaving 16 bases between the germline ends. Germline loops: CDR1 WSHSY, CDR2 SAAADI. This CDR3 has 15 amino acids. CDR3 residues: CASTPLAGSSYEQYF. The CDR3 DNA reads as TGCGCCAGCACCCCCCTTGCAGGGAGCTCCTACGAGCAGTACTTC.